This T cell receptor (beta chain) was found in a study of T cell responses to AZD1222 COVID-19 vaccine. Study-level results: Donors were largely white British and mainly female; clonal diversity was possibly underestimated. Baseline testing showed seropositivity in only six or seven AZD1222 recipients. Close to half of all spike-specific TCRs reportedly target regions of the variants that are unmutated.

This clone showed up just once. The target antigen is unknown. The repertoire was sequenced with immunoSEQ multiplex PCR; TCRdb's copy has only in-frame clones and lacks some. The sample shows about 150,000 clones, about nine tenths of them seen only once. The CDR3 has 16 amino acids. Germline values: CDR1 SQVTM, CDR2 ANQGSEA. After removal of 2 bases from V and 3 bases from J, the junction contained 6 bases not matched to a gene. The sequenced sample was peripheral blood, obtained 28 days after the second AZD1222 dose. This receptor was obtained from an adult who received the AZD1222 COVID-19 vaccine. The chain uses TRBV29-1 and TRBJ2-1; 11 bases agree with TRBD2. The CDR3 protein is CSVEIGTSGNYNEQFF. For the CDR3, the DNA is TGCAGCGTTGAAATTGGGACTAGCGGTAACTACAATGAGCAGTTCTTC.